These 21 T cell receptor beta chains share one sample of origin, sequenced in a study of shared clonotypes between healthy human individuals. Sequencing was performed with immunoSEQ multiplex PCR; in TCRdb, only in-frame clones are kept and a portion is missing. The table includes roughly 770,000 clones, about 96% detected once. Naive CD8 cells lacked CD45RO, underwent positive selection for CCR7 and left out terminally differentiated effector memory CD45RA+ cells. The material sequenced was naive CD8+ T cells sorted from blood. The source is a man between 25 and 39 years old in good health.

This chain connects TRBV9 to TRBJ1-2; 8 nucleotides line up with TRBD1. CDR1 is SGDLS, CDR2 YYNGEE, per germline. The CDR3 has 16 residues. V lost 4 bases to trimming and J lost 2 bases; unmatched junction nucleotides: 10. DNA of the CDR3: TGTGCCAGCAGCATTTCTGGGACAGGCGGAAACTATGGCTACACCTTC. It is translated as CASSISGTGGNYGYTF.

The J gene is TRBJ2-5, the V gene TRBV27; 7 bases fit TRBD2. J lost 2 bases, V lost 3 bases, and 6 bases had no gene match. The germline gives CDR1 MNHEY, CDR2 SMNVEV (reference sequence). This CDR3 contains 15 residues. DNA for the CDR3: TGTGCCAGCAGTTTCTTTGGGGGAGGGCAAGAGACCCAGTACTTC. Protein product: CASSFFGGGQETQYF.

As DNA, the CDR3 is TGTGCCAGCAGCTTATGGACAGGGCCGAACACCGGGGAGCTGTTTTTT. Protein product: CASSLWTGPNTGELFF. The chain uses TRBV5-5 and TRBJ2-2; 8 bases agree with TRBD1. Germline values: CDR1 SGHKS, CDR2 YYEKEE (reference sequence). CDR3 size: 16 residues. V was pared by 2 bases and J by 0 bases, with 3 bases of the junction left unmatched.

V gene TRBV7-2 combines with J gene TRBJ2-2; D may be TRBD2 (6 bases). V lost 5 bases and J lost 2, with 15 bases in between. Per germline, CDR1 SGHTA and CDR2 FQGNSA. The CDR3 consists of 16 residues. The CDR3 protein is CASSRRGTLNTGELFF. CDR3 DNA sequence: TGTGCCAGCAGCCGACGGGGGACTTTAAACACCGGGGAGCTGTTTTTT.

The chain employs TRBV5-6 and TRBJ2-3, with D maybe TRBD2 (5 bases). The CDR3 is 18 residues long. Trimming pared 1 base from V and 1 base from J, leaving 19 bases between. Per the germline V gene, CDR1 is SGHDT and CDR2 is YYEEEE. CDR3 amino acids: CASSLSGGAVARTDTQYF. In nucleotides, the CDR3 is TGTGCCAGCAGCTTGTCGGGCGGAGCGGTAGCACGCACAGATACGCAGTATTTT. The variable domain in full, completed from reference TRBV5-6 and TRBJ2-3, reads DAGVTQSPTHLIKTRGQQVTLRCSPKSGHDTVSWYQQALGQGPQFIFQYYEEEERQRGNFPDRFSGHQFPNYSSELNVNALLLGDSALYLCASSLSGGAVARTDTQYFGPGTRLTVL.

The J gene is TRBJ2-7, the V gene TRBV27, with 7 bases identical to TRBD2. The CDR3 covers 15 residues. The germline V gene encodes CDR1 MNHEY and CDR2 SMNVEV (reference sequence). The junction had 10 bases not matched to a gene; V was cut back by 6 bases and J by 2 bases. DNA of the CDR3: TGTGCCAGCAGCTATTCTAGCGGAGCCCCCTACGAGCAGTACTTC. Translating gives CASSYSSGAPYEQYF.

This chain joins TRBV7-9 and TRBJ2-1, with 11 bases that match TRBD2. The length of the CDR3 is 15 residues. V was clipped by 5 bases and J by 8 bases; unmatched bases: 8. Per the germline V gene, CDR1 is SEHNR and CDR2 is FQNEAQ (reference sequence). The CDR3 bases are TGTGCCAGCAGCAGACTAGCGGGAACAATCGATGAGCAGTTCTTC. This translates into CASSRLAGTIDEQFF.

The rearrangement links TRBV6-5 to TRBJ2-2; 7 bases align to TRBD2. Per the germline V gene, CDR1 is MNHEY and CDR2 is SVGAGI. The ends lost 10 bases at V and 6 bases at J; junction bases unmatched: 2. The CDR3 runs to 11 residues. CDR3 residues: CATGGSGELFF. CDR3 DNA sequence: TGTGCCACCGGGGGGTCCGGGGAGCTGTTTTTT.

The chain couples TRBV5-1 to TRBJ1-4, with 8 bases that match TRBD1. Germline V gene lookup returns CDR1 SGHRS and CDR2 YFSETQ. V dropped 0 bases and J dropped 0; count of bases not matched to a gene: 1. The CDR3 totals 16 residues. The CDR3 coding sequence is TGCGCCAGCAGCTTGGCACAGGGGGCAACTAATGAAAAACTGTTTTTT. Protein: CASSLAQGATNEKLFF.

This rearrangement joins TRBV25-1 to TRBJ2-7; no clear D. Germline V lookup: CDR1 MGHDK, CDR2 SYGVNS. V was pared by 6 bases and J by 0 bases, with 15 bases between. The CDR3 has 15 amino acids. CDR3 sequence: CASRTDRIDSYEQYF. The CDR3 DNA reads as TGTGCCAGCAGGACGGATCGCATCGACTCCTACGAGCAGTACTTC.

The V and J genes are TRBV7-9 and TRBJ2-1; D possibly uses TRBD1 or TRBD2 (5 bases each). Trimming took off 5 bases at V and 9 bases at J, with 14 bases between the two ends. CDR3 length: 13 residues. Germline assignment: CDR1 SEHNR and CDR2 FQNEAQ (reference sequence). The CDR3: CASSPGLPGEQFF. Written as DNA, the CDR3 is TGTGCCAGCAGCCCGGGGCTGCCGGGTGAGCAGTTCTTC.

The CDR3 reads CASSPGQGALGETQYF. CDR3 nucleotide sequence: TGTGCCAGCAGCCCCGGACAGGGGGCACTCGGAGAGACCCAGTACTTC. This chain connects TRBV5-6 to TRBJ2-5, with 11 bases that match TRBD1. Per the germline V gene, CDR1 is SGHDT and CDR2 is YYEEEE. V was pared by 4 bases and J by 4 bases, with 9 bases of the junction left unmatched. The CDR3 is 16 residues long.

V gene TRBV5-5 combines with J gene TRBJ2-1, with 8 bases matching TRBD2. The CDR3 has 16 residues. Germline CDR1 and CDR2: SGHKS and YYEKEE (reference sequence). With V trimmed by 4 bases and J by 2 bases, 8 bases remained unmatched. As DNA, the CDR3 is TGTGCCAGCAGCCGACTGACTAGCGAACCCTACAATGAGCAGTTCTTC. It codes for CASSRLTSEPYNEQFF.

Points on this clone: The same CDR3 can be traced to other DNA sequences in this sample. This sequence joins TRBV7-9 and TRBJ2-5, with D unclear. CDR3 length equals 13 residues. The germline V gene encodes CDR1 SEHNR and CDR2 FQNEAQ (reference sequence). The V gene lost 2 bases and the J gene lost 1 base, with 5 bases spanning the gap. CDR3 amino acids: CASSLPSQETQYF. CDR3 coding DNA: TGTGCCAGCAGCTTACCCTCCCAAGAGACCCAGTACTTC.

The chain links TRBV30 to TRBJ1-1; D remains unclear. This CDR3 has 15 residues. CDR1 is GTSNPN, CDR2 SVGIG, per germline (reference sequence). Trimming pared 0 bases from V and 5 bases from J, leaving 16 bases between. Here the CDR3 reads CAWSVASMGLTEAFF. The CDR3 DNA is TGTGCCTGGAGTGTAGCCTCAATGGGGTTAACTGAAGCTTTCTTT.

Regarding this clone: The junction and the germline gene differ at one end; a read error may be behind it. The gene calls are TRBV11-2 and TRBJ2-7; 9 bases agree with TRBD2. The CDR3 has 14 amino acids. Germline assignment: CDR1 SGHAT and CDR2 FQNNGV. DNA of the CDR3: TGTGCCAGCAGCTTTGGTCCAGCGGGAGGCCCTCTGGACTTC. As protein: CASSFGPAGGPLDF.

The chain recombines TRBV5-1 with TRBJ2-1; 14 positions agree with TRBD2. The CDR3 runs 16 residues. Germline CDR1 SGHRS, CDR2 YFSETQ. V lost 4 bases and J lost 8; bases outside the gene matches: 8. The DNA for the CDR3 is TGCGCCAGCAGCACCGGGACTAGCGGGAGTGGCTATGAGCAGTTCTTC. It codes for CASSTGTSGSGYEQFF.

This clone was picked up one time. This chain connects TRBV29-1 to TRBJ2-2; 8 bases align to TRBD1. The V gene end was trimmed by 2 bases and the J gene end by 0 bases; junction bases not matched to a gene: 2. Germline assignment: CDR1 SQVTM and CDR2 ANQGSEA. CDR3 size: 15 residues. The CDR3 reads CSVETQGANTGELFF. CDR3 DNA: TGCAGCGTTGAAACACAGGGGGCGAACACCGGGGAGCTGTTTTTT.

This clone has just one count. The gene calls are TRBV7-9 and TRBJ2-7; 7 positions match TRBD2. Germline-derived CDR1 and CDR2 are SEHNR and FQNEAQ (reference sequence). V lost 1 base and J lost 5; bases outside the gene matches: 8. This CDR3 is built from 15 residues. As DNA, the CDR3 is TGTGCCAGCAGCTTAGTGGGGGAGGGATTGAACGAGCAGTACTTC. Amino acids: CASSLVGEGLNEQYF.

This clone was detected only once. This sequence joins TRBV7-8 and TRBJ2-5; 8 bases are shared with TRBD1. The trim removed 1 base at V and 4 bases at J, leaving 5 bases unmatched. The CDR3 sequence is 15 residues long. Germline values: CDR1 SGHVS, CDR2 FQNEAQ. The CDR3 DNA reads as TGTGCCAGCAGCTTAGAGGCAGGGGGCTTAGAGACCCAGTACTTC. Translation: CASSLEAGGLETQYF.

This chain links TRBV9 with TRBJ2-7; D remains unclear. Germline assignment: CDR1 SGDLS and CDR2 YYNGEE. The V end was cut by 0 bases, the J end by 6 bases, with 13 bases between. CDR3 length: 14 amino acids. The CDR3 nucleotides read TGTGCCAGCAGCGTAGAAGGCCTTTGGAGCGAGCAGTACTTC. Protein: CASSVEGLWSEQYF.